The 20 T cell receptor beta chains reported below all come from one sample, sequenced in a study of shared clonotypes between healthy human individuals. The repertoire was sequenced with immunoSEQ multiplex PCR; TCRdb's copy has only in-frame clones and lacks some. The sample lists 2,500,000 or so clones, more than 85% seen once, with 0.36% in the top ten. Sequencing was performed on naive CD4+ T cells from PBMCs. Regarding subset: CD45RA+ positively selected. These receptors were taken from a man aged 18 to 29 in good health. Some clones in this sample may be carry-over from other donors' samples.

The CDR3 bases are TGCGCCAGCAGCGCGCGGACAGGGAGGGGGACCGGGGAGCTGTTTTTT. Amino acid sequence: CASSARTGRGTGELFF. The chain couples TRBV5-1 to TRBJ2-2, with D perhaps TRBD1 (8 bases). CDR3 size: 16 residues. Germline-derived CDR1 and CDR2 are SGHRS and YFSETQ. The V end was cut by 4 bases, the J end by 5 bases, with 18 bases between.

About this clone itself: Other DNA sequences from this sample encode an identical CDR3 as well. For the CDR3, the DNA is TGTGCCAGCTCACCACCGGGCCTGGGGTATGGCTACACCTTC. Amino acids: CASSPPGLGYGYTF. V and J are TRBV18 and TRBJ1-2, with D unresolved. V lost 0 bases and J lost 5, with 10 bases in between. Germline assignment: CDR1 KGHSH and CDR2 LQKENI. The CDR3 has 14 amino acids.

The CDR3 bases are TGTGCCAGCAGCTTCGGAACAGGTCGAAACACTGAAGCTTTCTTT. It is translated as CASSFGTGRNTEAFF. The gene calls are TRBV5-4 and TRBJ1-1, with D perhaps TRBD1 (5 bases). V dropped 2 bases and J dropped 2 bases, with 13 bases sitting between them. Germline CDR1 and CDR2: SGHNT and YYREEE (reference sequence). The CDR3 has 15 amino acids.

The rearrangement joins TRBV6-5 to TRBJ1-5; D might be TRBD1 (5 bases). CDR3 length equals 15 residues. Deletions cut 7 bases from V and 7 bases from J, with 20 bases between. Germline V CDR1 and CDR2: MNHEY, SVGAGI. For the CDR3, the DNA is TGTGCCAGCATGGTCGGAGGGGTAGGGATCCAGCCCCAGCATTTT. Amino acid sequence: CASMVGGVGIQPQHF.

This chain uses TRBV28 with TRBJ2-6; D gene uncertain. V shed 5 bases and J shed 2 bases, with 7 bases lying between them. Germline loops: CDR1 MDHEN, CDR2 SYDVKM. This CDR3 is 14 amino acids long. The CDR3 reads CASSIPTGANVLTF. CDR3 in DNA: TGTGCCAGCAGTATCCCAACTGGGGCCAACGTCCTGACTTTC. The full variable domain, in which reference TRBV28 and TRBJ2-6 provide the parts outside the CDR3, is DVKVTQSSRYLVKRTGEKVFLECVQDMDHENMFWYRQDPGLGLRLIYFSYDVKMKEKGDIPEGYSVSREKKERFSLILESASTNQTSMYLCASSIPTGANVLTFGAGSRLTVL.

V and J are TRBV5-1 and TRBJ2-3; D ambiguous. The germline gives CDR1 SGHRS, CDR2 YFSETQ. Deletions cut 0 bases from V and 6 bases from J, with 17 bases between. The CDR3 runs to 16 residues. CDR3 DNA sequence: TGCGCCAGCAGCTTGGGAAGGGCGAGTTTCTTGGATACGCAGTATTTT. Amino acid sequence: CASSLGRASFLDTQYF.

The rearrangement links TRBV27 to TRBJ1-5; TRBD1 might be the D (6 bases). CDR3 length equals 14 residues. Germline CDR1 and CDR2: MNHEY and SMNVEV (reference sequence). V was cut by 4 bases and J by 11 bases, with 18 bases left in between. The CDR3 spells CASSYSAKGVAQHF. CDR3 nucleotide sequence: TGTGCCAGCAGTTACTCAGCAAAGGGGGTGGCCCAGCATTTT.

The CDR3 here is CASSYSGQLSEQYF. Here the CDR3 DNA reads TGTGCCAGCAGCTATAGCGGACAGCTAAGCGAGCAGTACTTC. V and J are TRBV7-2 and TRBJ2-7; D possibly matches TRBD1 or TRBD2 (6 bases each). V was trimmed by 4 bases and J by 6 bases, leaving 16 bases between them. The CDR3 is 14 amino acids. CDR1 and CDR2 from the germline V gene are SGHTA and FQGNSA. The variable domain in full, completed from reference TRBV7-2 and TRBJ2-7, reads GAGVSQSPSNKVTEKGKDVELRCDPISGHTALYWYRQSLGQGLEFLIYFQGNSAPDKSGLPSDRFSAERTGGSVSTLTIQRTQQEDSAVYLCASSYSGQLSEQYFGPGTRLTVT.

The chain links TRBV28 to TRBJ2-7; D might be TRBD2 (5 bases). This CDR3 region has 14 residues. Trimming took 3 bases from V and 3 from J, leaving 12 bases between them. CDR1 is MDHEN and CDR2 is SYDVKM in the germline V gene. CDR3 DNA: TGTGCCAGCAGTTTCCGGTCGAGGGACTACGAGCAGTACTTC. Amino acid sequence: CASSFRSRDYEQYF.

The chain is built from TRBV9 and TRBJ1-4; 7 nucleotides agree with TRBD1. J was trimmed by 4 bases and V by 2 bases; bases with no gene match: 5. This CDR3 is 15 amino acids long. CDR1 is SGDLS and CDR2 is YYNGEE in the germline V gene. This CDR3 reads CASSVRGQVNEKLFF. The DNA for the CDR3 is TGTGCCAGCAGCGTGAGAGGACAGGTTAATGAAAAACTGTTTTTT. The full variable domain, with the rest looked up from reference TRBV9 and TRBJ1-4, is DSGVTQTPKHLITATGQRVTLRCSPRSGDLSVYWYQQSLDQGLQFLIQYYNGEERAKGNILERFSAQQFPDLHSELNLSSLELGDSALYFCASSVRGQVNEKLFFGSGTQLSVL.

This clone showed up just once. The rearrangement uses TRBV7-9 and TRBJ2-3, with D tentatively TRBD1 (6 bases). Deletions cut 2 bases from V and 3 bases from J, with 18 bases between. The V gene's germline CDR1 is SEHNR and CDR2 FQNEAQ (reference sequence). The CDR3 has 17 amino acids. The CDR3 DNA sequence: TGTGCCAGCAGCTTAAGTCGAGGGGGTTTACCTACAGATACGCAGTATTTT. Protein: CASSLSRGGLPTDTQYF.

The J gene is TRBJ1-4, the V gene TRBV2; perhaps TRBD1 as D (5 bases). Per germline, CDR1 SNHLY and CDR2 FYNNEI. The CDR3 length is 14 residues. V was clipped by 6 bases and J by 5 bases, with 13 bases between them. CDR3 residues: CASRGLDGNEKLFF. CDR3 bases: TGTGCCAGCAGGGGACTGGACGGGAATGAAAAACTGTTTTTT.

This sequence joins TRBV6-6 and TRBJ2-7, with 10 bases fitting TRBD1. V was clipped by 8 bases and J by 2 bases; unmatched bases: 9. Germline V gene data show CDR1 as MNHNY and CDR2 as SVGAGI (reference sequence). This CDR3 spans 15 amino acids. The CDR3 reads CASGSSGTGAYEQYF. The CDR3 nucleotides are TGTGCCAGCGGCTCGTCCGGGACAGGGGCCTACGAGCAGTACTTC.

This clone was detected once. The chain combines TRBV19 with TRBJ2-5, with D possibly TRBD2 on 6 matching bases. Germline V CDR1 and CDR2: LNHDA, SQIVND (reference sequence). Trimming left V 1 base short and J 5 bases short, with 14 bases between. The CDR3 totals 15 residues. The CDR3 DNA sequence: TGTGCCAGTAGTATAGGACTAGAGCGTCGGGAGACCCAGTACTTC. Protein sequence: CASSIGLERRETQYF.

This sequence joins TRBV28 and TRBJ1-2; 11 nucleotides match TRBD1. The V segment lost 6 bases and the J segment 4 bases; nucleotides outside the gene matches: 13. The germline V gene has CDR1 MDHEN and CDR2 SYDVKM. This CDR3 contains 17 residues. CDR3 bases: TGTGCCAGCAGCTCTCCCACCGGGACAGGGGGTAGCTATGGCTACACCTTC. Protein product: CASSSPTGTGGSYGYTF.

The chain uses TRBV4-1 and TRBJ1-1, with 11 bases aligning to TRBD1. V lost 1 base and J lost 0; bases outside the gene matches: 1. CDR3 length: 16 residues. Germline CDR1 is MGHRA and CDR2 is YSYEKL. CDR3 nucleotide sequence: TGCGCCAGCAGCCAAGGGACAGGGGGCATGAACACTGAAGCTTTCTTT. It encodes CASSQGTGGMNTEAFF.

The chain is built from TRBV5-6 and TRBJ2-7; 12 nucleotides match TRBD2. CDR1 and CDR2 from the germline V gene are SGHDT and YYEEEE. This CDR3 comprises 16 residues. V shed 3 bases, J shed 3 bases, and the junction held 7 bases outside the gene matches. CDR3 residues: CASSSLTSGSGYEQYF. CDR3 in DNA: TGTGCCAGCAGCTCCCTGACTAGCGGGAGCGGCTACGAGCAGTACTTC.

The chain recombines TRBV29-1 with TRBJ2-3; D is unresolved. V gave up 6 bases and J gave up 2 bases, with 6 bases separating them. The CDR3 spans 11 residues. Per the germline V gene, CDR1 is SQVTM and CDR2 is ANQGSEA. CDR3 sequence: CSVEYTDTQYF. The CDR3 nucleotides are TGCAGCGTCGAGTACACAGATACGCAGTATTTT.

Concerning this clone: Other nucleotide sequences in the sample specify the same CDR3. CDR3 coding DNA: TGTGCCAGCTCCGGGACATATGGCTACACCTTC. Translation: CASSGTYGYTF. The V call is TRBV28, the J call TRBJ1-2; the D gene is possibly TRBD1 (6 bases). V lost 8 bases and J 5 bases, leaving 9 bases between the germline ends. There are 11 residues in the CDR3. In germline, CDR1 is MDHEN, CDR2 SYDVKM.

The J gene is TRBJ1-4, the V gene TRBV7-2; the D gene is possibly TRBD1 (5 bases). Germline values: CDR1 SGHTA, CDR2 FQGNSA. V was cut by 4 bases and J by 13 bases, with 16 bases left in between. This CDR3 has 13 residues. The CDR3 sequence is CASSSWTRGGLFF. The CDR3 DNA reads as TGTGCCAGCAGCTCCTGGACCCGCGGGGGACTGTTTTTT.